Listed below are T cell receptor beta chains from one sample, sequenced in a study of cytomegalovirus exposure and HLA in healthy donors. The table came from immunoSEQ multiplex PCR; TCRdb's copy has only in-frame clones and leaves some out. Found here are 70,000 to 100,000 clones, roughly 80% of them singletons; the top ten hold 32%. The sequenced sample was PBMCs. The receptors shown here come from a man aged 45-65 years in good health and CMV-seropositive. Both conserved end residues are part of each CDR3. A D gene is named only where the DNA matches it firmly. Rows may omit the clone size; those that give it use once, few, many or a size class.

j_gene	v_gene	d_gene	abundance	CDR3aa	CDR3nt
TRBJ2-6	TRBV5-1	-	-	CASSLESGNGANVLTF	TGCGCCAGCAGCTTGGAATCAGGTAATGGGGCCAACGTCCTGACTTTC
TRBJ2-2	TRBV9	TRBD1	-	CASSARTGNTGELFF	TGTGCCAGCAGCGCTCGGACAGGGAACACCGGGGAGCTGTTTTTT
TRBJ2-7	TRBV6-6	-	-	CASRGTGSYEQYF	TGTGCCAGCAGAGGGACTGGATCCTACGAGCAGTACTTC
TRBJ2-7	TRBV7-6	TRBD1	-	CASSLAAGGTYEQYF	TGTGCCAGCAGCTTAGCGGCAGGGGGAACCTACGAGCAGTACTTC
TRBJ1-1	TRBV7-9	-	few	CSSSNSRGGPNTEAFF	TGTTCCAGCAGCAATAGCCGGGGGGGCCCGAACACTGAAGCTTTCTTT
TRBJ1-1	TRBV30	-	-	CAWSGRTEAFF	TGTGCCTGGAGTGGAAGGACAGAAGCTTTCTTT
TRBJ2-7	TRBV6-6	-	few	CASSYSGPSYEQYF	TGTGCCAGCAGTTACTCTGGCCCATCCTACGAGCAGTACTTC
TRBJ2-3	TRBV19	-	-	CASSQTRGGDTQYF	TGTGCCAGTAGTCAAACTAGGGGAGGAGATACGCAGTATTTT
TRBJ1-4	TRBV30	-	once	CACQGGAGEKLFF	TGTGCCTGCCAAGGGGGTGCTGGAGAAAAACTGTTTTTT
TRBJ1-2	TRBV19	-	-	CASSIEAAANYGYTF	TGTGCCAGTAGTATAGAGGCGGCAGCTAACTATGGCTACACCTTC
TRBJ2-5	TRBV19	-	-	CASSIHTSEGVETQYF	TGTGCCAGTAGTATCCATACCTCCGAAGGGGTGGAGACCCAGTACTTC
TRBJ1-1	TRBV29-1	TRBD1	-	CSARRQGGESTEAFF	TGCAGCGCCCGTCGACAGGGTGGGGAATCCACTGAAGCTTTCTTT
TRBJ2-1	TRBV27	TRBD1	-	CASSLYRGREDYNEQFF	TGTGCCAGCAGTTTATACAGGGGGCGCGAGGACTACAATGAGCAGTTCTTC
TRBJ1-1	TRBV7-2	-	-	CASSRRATATEAFF	TGTGCCAGCAGCCGCAGGGCTACAGCCACTGAAGCTTTCTTT
TRBJ2-1	TRBV7-2	TRBD1	-	CASSTGVLGGYNEQFF	TGTGCCAGCAGCACAGGGGTCCTAGGCGGGTACAATGAGCAGTTCTTC
TRBJ1-5	TRBV6-5	TRBD1	-	CASSPGQGGAQPQHF	TGTGCCAGCAGCCCGGGACAGGGGGGGGCTCAGCCCCAGCATTTT
TRBJ1-2	TRBV7-8	TRBD1	-	CASRPTGSYGYTF	TGTGCCAGCAGGCCGACAGGGTCCTATGGCTACACCTTC
TRBJ1-5	TRBV19	-	-	CASSQQTSNQPQHF	TGTGCCAGTAGCCAACAGACGAGTAATCAGCCCCAGCATTTT
TRBJ2-7	TRBV6-6	TRBD1	-	CASSYQGQGYEQYF	TGTGCCAGCAGTTATCAGGGACAGGGCTACGAGCAGTACTTC
TRBJ2-2	TRBV7-9	-	-	CASSASGFNTGELFF	TGTGCCAGCAGCGCAAGCGGGTTCAACACCGGGGAGCTGTTTTTT
TRBJ1-1	TRBV7-9	-	-	CASSSHPQGRAFF	TGTGCCAGCAGCTCCCACCCACAGGGACGGGCTTTCTTT
TRBJ2-2	TRBV7-7	-	once	CASSLVAGETGELFF	TGTGCTAGCAGCTTAGTGGCAGGGGAAACCGGGGAGCTGTTTTTT
TRBJ2-2	TRBV16	-	-	CASSQRPQNTGELFF	TGTGCCAGCAGCCAACGCCCACAGAACACCGGGGAGCTGTTTTTT
TRBJ1-1	TRBV7-6	TRBD1	-	CASSLPGQMNTEAFF	TGTGCCAGCAGCTTACCGGGACAGATGAACACTGAAGCTTTCTTT
TRBJ2-3	TRBV6-1	TRBD2	-	CASSEYIAGETDTQYF	TGTGCCAGCAGTGAATATATAGCGGGAGAGACAGATACGCAGTATTTT
TRBJ2-3	TRBV18	TRBD2	-	CASSREGDEGTQYF	TGTGCCAGCTCCCGGGAGGGGGACGAAGGTACGCAGTATTTT